The T cell receptor (beta chain) under discussion was sequenced for a study of blood T cell repertoires in COVID-19. Background on the study: The United States, Italy and Spain were the sources of the acute and convalescent COVID-19 samples.

In the original workflow: From reference gene primer amplification, estimates of nucleated cell counts were derived. Sequencing was performed with immunoSEQ multiplex PCR; in TCRdb, only in-frame clones are kept and a portion is missing. V, J and clone size were drawn from that table, and D and trimming were deduced from the DNA. This table holds around 100,000 clones, around 80% found once. From germline, CDR1 is SGHTA and CDR2 FQGTGA. CDR3 length equals 13 residues. After removal of 5 bases from V and 2 bases from J, the junction contained 2 bases not matched to a gene. This chain uses TRBV7-3 with TRBJ2-7, with 8 bases lining up with TRBD1. The specimen sequenced was peripheral blood. The origin of this receptor is a man between 65 and 85 years old with active or convalescent COVID-19. CDR3: CASSNRGAYEQYF. The CDR3 bases are TGTGCCAGCAGCAACAGGGGGGCCTACGAGCAGTACTTC.